The 2 T cell receptor beta chains in this list originate from one sample, sequenced in a study of human T cells and chemical hapten exposure (dated by TCRdb to about 2021). The time point label here, explained by the study, means: pre-sensitization, week 0. The sample's treatment or condition label is to be understood as: therapeutic diphenylcyclopropenone sensitization with weekly scalp DPC. The library was prepared using RACE. The sample was run on a NextSeq 500. TCRdb itself trimmed the public reads at Q25 with fastp, ran MiXCR and retained productive beta chains. Rows with one shared CDR3 protein collapse into an entry with the most common genes and DNA. For this sample there are tens of thousands of distinct CDR3 sequences; about 6.7% appear just once. Approximately 1.7% of the sample goes to the ten largest clones. The starting material was whole blood, obtained in connection with sensitization to the hapten diphenylcyclopropenone (DPC). These receptors were taken from a woman in her twenties or thirties with alopecia areata. Some clones in this sample may be carry-over from other donors' samples.

As concerns this clonotype: It may be a read error: a sequence one base away is much more abundant. J is TRBJ2-3 and V is TRBV6-1, with TRBD2 as a possible D gene (5 bases). This CDR3 is built from 14 residues. Trimming removed 2 bases at V and 6 bases at J, with 12 bases between. CDR1 and CDR2 (germline): MNHNS, SASEGT. As DNA, the CDR3 is TGTGCCAGCAGTGAATGGACTCCGCGGGATACGCAGTATTTT. The encoded protein is CASSEWTPRDTQYF.

This clonotype was observed many times. The rearrangement links TRBV11-2 to TRBJ2-3; the D gene is possibly TRBD2 (5 bases). Trimming took off 1 base at V and 0 bases at J, with 8 bases between the two ends. The CDR3 covers 15 residues. The V gene's germline CDR1 is SGHAT and CDR2 FQNNGV. The CDR3 loop is CASSLGGRSTDTQYF. The DNA of the CDR3 is TGTGCCAGCAGCTTAGGAGGGCGGAGCACAGATACGCAGTATTTT.